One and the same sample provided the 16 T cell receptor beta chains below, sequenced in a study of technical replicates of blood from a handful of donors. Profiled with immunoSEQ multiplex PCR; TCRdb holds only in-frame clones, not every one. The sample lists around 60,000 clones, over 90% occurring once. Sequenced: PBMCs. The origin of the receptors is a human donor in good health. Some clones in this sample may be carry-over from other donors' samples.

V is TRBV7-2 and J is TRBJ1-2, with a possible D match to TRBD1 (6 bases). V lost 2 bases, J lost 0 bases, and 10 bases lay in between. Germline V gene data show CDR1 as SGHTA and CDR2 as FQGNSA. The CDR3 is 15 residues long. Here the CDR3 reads CASSLNRETNYGYTF. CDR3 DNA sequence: TGTGCCAGCAGCTTAAACAGGGAAACTAACTATGGCTACACCTTC.

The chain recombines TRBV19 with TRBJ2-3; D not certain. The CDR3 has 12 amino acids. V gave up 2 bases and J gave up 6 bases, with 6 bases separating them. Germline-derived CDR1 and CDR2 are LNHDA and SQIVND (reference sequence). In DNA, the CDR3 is TGTGCCAGTAGTATACGGCGGGATACGCAGTATTTT. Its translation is CASSIRRDTQYF.

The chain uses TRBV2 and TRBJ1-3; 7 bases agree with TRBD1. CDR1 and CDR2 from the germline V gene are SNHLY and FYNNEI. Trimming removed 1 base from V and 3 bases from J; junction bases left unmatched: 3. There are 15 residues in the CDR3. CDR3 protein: CASSEGGGSGNTIYF. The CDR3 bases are TGTGCCAGCAGTGAAGGAGGGGGCAGTGGAAACACCATATATTTT.

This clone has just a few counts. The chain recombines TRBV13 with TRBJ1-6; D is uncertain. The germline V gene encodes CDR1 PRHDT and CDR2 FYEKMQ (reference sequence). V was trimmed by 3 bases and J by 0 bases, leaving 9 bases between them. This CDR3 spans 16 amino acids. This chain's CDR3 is CASSFGWSSYNSPLHF. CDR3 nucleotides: TGTGCCAGCAGCTTTGGTTGGAGCTCCTATAATTCACCCCTCCACTTT.

CDR3 nucleotides: TGTGCCAGCAGCTTCCGGGAGCTTGGGGGAGAGACCCAGTACTTC. It codes for CASSFRELGGETQYF. V is TRBV5-6 and J is TRBJ2-5, with TRBD2 as a possible D gene (6 bases). The CDR3 has 15 amino acids. Germline V lookup: CDR1 SGHDT, CDR2 YYEEEE. V was pared by 2 bases and J by 4 bases, with 15 bases between. The full variable domain, in which reference TRBV5-6 and TRBJ2-5 provide the parts outside the CDR3, is DAGVTQSPTHLIKTRGQQVTLRCSPKSGHDTVSWYQQALGQGPQFIFQYYEEEERQRGNFPDRFSGHQFPNYSSELNVNALLLGDSALYLCASSFRELGGETQYFGPGTRLLVL.

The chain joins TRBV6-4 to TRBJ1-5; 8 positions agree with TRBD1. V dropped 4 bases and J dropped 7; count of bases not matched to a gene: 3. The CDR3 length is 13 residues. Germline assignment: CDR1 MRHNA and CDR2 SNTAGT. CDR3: CASSVDRDQPQHF. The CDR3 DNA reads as TGTGCCAGCAGTGTGGACAGGGACCAGCCCCAGCATTTT.

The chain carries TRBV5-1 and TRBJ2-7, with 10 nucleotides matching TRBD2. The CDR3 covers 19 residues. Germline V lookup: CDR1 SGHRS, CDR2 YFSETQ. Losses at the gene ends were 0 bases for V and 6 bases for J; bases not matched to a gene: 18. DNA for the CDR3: TGCGCCAGCAGCTTGGCAACTAGCGGGACCCTTAGTCACCGGATCGAGCAGTACTTC. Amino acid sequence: CASSLATSGTLSHRIEQYF.

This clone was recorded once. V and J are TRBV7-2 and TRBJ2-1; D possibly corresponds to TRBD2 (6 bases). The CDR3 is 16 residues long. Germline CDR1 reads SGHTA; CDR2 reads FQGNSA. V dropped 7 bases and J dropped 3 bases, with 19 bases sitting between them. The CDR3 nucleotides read TGTGCCAGCACTGCCATCGGGCGGGGCGACTACAATGAGCAGTTCTTC. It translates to CASTAIGRGDYNEQFF.

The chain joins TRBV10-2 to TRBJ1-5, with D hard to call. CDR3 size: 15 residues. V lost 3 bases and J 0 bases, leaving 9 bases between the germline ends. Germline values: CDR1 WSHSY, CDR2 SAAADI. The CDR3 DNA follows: TGCGCCAGCAGTGATGGGCAGTATAGCAATCAGCCCCAGCATTTT. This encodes CASSDGQYSNQPQHF.

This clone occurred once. The CDR3 loop is CASRPYGGAGGRDTQYF. As DNA, the CDR3 is TGTGCCAGCAGACCATATGGGGGGGCAGGGGGCAGAGATACGCAGTATTTT. This chain connects TRBV5-6 to TRBJ2-3, with D possibly being TRBD1 (8 bases). This CDR3 has 17 amino acids. From germline, CDR1 is SGHDT and CDR2 YYEEEE. V was trimmed by 5 bases and J by 5 bases, leaving 24 bases between them.

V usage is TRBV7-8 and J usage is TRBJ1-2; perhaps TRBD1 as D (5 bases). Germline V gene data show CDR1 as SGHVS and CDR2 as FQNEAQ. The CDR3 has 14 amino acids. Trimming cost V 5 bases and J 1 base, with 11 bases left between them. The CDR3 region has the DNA TGTGCCAGCAGCAGTCACCAGGGTAACTATGGCTACACCTTC. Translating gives CASSSHQGNYGYTF.

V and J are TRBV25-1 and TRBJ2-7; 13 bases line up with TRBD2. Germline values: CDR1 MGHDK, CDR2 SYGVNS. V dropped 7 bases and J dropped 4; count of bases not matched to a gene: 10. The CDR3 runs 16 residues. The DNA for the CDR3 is TGTGCCAGCACTTCCGCAACTAGCGGGAGGGGGTACGAGCAGTACTTC. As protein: CASTSATSGRGYEQYF.

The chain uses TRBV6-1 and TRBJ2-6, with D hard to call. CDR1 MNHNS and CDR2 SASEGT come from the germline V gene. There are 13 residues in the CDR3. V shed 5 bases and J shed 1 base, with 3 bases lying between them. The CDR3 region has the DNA TGTGCCAGCAGTTATTCTGGGGCCAACGTCCTGACTTTC. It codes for CASSYSGANVLTF.

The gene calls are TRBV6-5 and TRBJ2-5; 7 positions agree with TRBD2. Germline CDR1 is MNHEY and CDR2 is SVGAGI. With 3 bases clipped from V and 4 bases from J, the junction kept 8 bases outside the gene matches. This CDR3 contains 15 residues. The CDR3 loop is CASSYLRRGRETQYF. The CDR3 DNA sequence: TGTGCCAGCAGTTATCTACGTCGCGGGAGAGAGACCCAGTACTTC.

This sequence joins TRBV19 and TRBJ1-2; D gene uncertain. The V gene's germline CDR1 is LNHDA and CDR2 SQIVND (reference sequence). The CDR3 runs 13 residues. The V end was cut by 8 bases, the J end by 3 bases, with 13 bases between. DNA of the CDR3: TGTGCCAGTGCGGAGGGCACCCACTATGGCTACACCTTC. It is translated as CASAEGTHYGYTF.

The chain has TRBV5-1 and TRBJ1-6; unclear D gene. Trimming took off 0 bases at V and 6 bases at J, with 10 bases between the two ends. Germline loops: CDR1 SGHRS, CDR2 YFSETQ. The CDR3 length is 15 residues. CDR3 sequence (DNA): TGCGCCAGCAGCTTGGCGGTGAGCGGTAATTCACCCCTCCACTTT. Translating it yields CASSLAVSGNSPLHF.